The rows below give T cell receptor beta chains drawn from one sample of a study of blood T cell repertoires in COVID-19. Repertoires were generated with immunoSEQ multiplex PCR, while TCRdb's copy carries only in-frame clones and drops some. Of under 300,000 clones listed, over 80% were seen once; the top ten hold around 3.5%. The sequenced material came from peripheral blood. The origin of the receptors is a woman aged 35 to 49 with acute or convalescent COVID-19. Both conserved end residues are trimmed from each CDR3. A D gene is named only where the DNA matches it firmly.

d_call: TRBD1; v_call: TRBV18; cdr3_aa: ASSPTGDNHYGYT
d_call: TRBD1; v_call: TRBV12-3/TRBV12-4; cdr3_aa: ASSPGQGHEQF
d_call: NA; v_call: TRBV24-1; cdr3_aa: ATSDRIGNQPQH
d_call: NA; v_call: TRBV28; cdr3_aa: ASSFRGGKAPLH
d_call: NA; v_call: TRBV2; cdr3_aa: ASRHFSGGVRAQWGANVLT
d_call: NA; v_call: TRBV2; cdr3_aa: ASSGQGSNQPQH
d_call: TRBD1; v_call: TRBV28; cdr3_aa: ASRAMDRAGTEAF
d_call: TRBD2; v_call: TRBV11-2; cdr3_aa: ASSTGLAGRGTGELF
d_call: TRBD1; v_call: TRBV7-8; cdr3_aa: ASSYADKGASYNSPLH
d_call: TRBD1; v_call: TRBV6-1; cdr3_aa: ASSASTGGLRNTIY
d_call: TRBD2; v_call: TRBV19; cdr3_aa: ASSILLAGAHEQF
d_call: NA; v_call: TRBV19; cdr3_aa: ASNGGAKQETQY
d_call: TRBD1; v_call: TRBV19; cdr3_aa: ASSLQSGTGNYGYT
d_call: TRBD1; v_call: TRBV25-1; cdr3_aa: ASSEYGQGYSPLH
d_call: NA; v_call: TRBV7-9; cdr3_aa: ASSQRGQTGLNTEAF
d_call: NA; v_call: TRBV3-1/TRBV3-2; cdr3_aa: ASSRGTSTDTQY
d_call: NA; v_call: TRBV3-1/TRBV3-2; cdr3_aa: ASSQDYGELF
d_call: TRBD1; v_call: TRBV18; cdr3_aa: ASSPRTGHYGYT
d_call: NA; v_call: TRBV24-1; cdr3_aa: ATSDSWRGRTGANVLT
d_call: TRBD2; v_call: TRBV5-1; cdr3_aa: ASSSGLAGPNEQF
d_call: NA; v_call: TRBV10-2; cdr3_aa: ASSESSVSTDTQY
d_call: NA; v_call: TRBV19; cdr3_aa: ASGQVSTYNSPLH
d_call: TRBD1; v_call: TRBV5-4; cdr3_aa: ASRIYRTGNYGYT
d_call: NA; v_call: TRBV21-1; cdr3_aa: ASRRKGQGGTEAF
d_call: NA; v_call: TRBV29-1; cdr3_aa: SVQRRGNF
d_call: TRBD1; v_call: TRBV29-1; cdr3_aa: SVDALGGANTEAF
d_call: TRBD1; v_call: TRBV7-2; cdr3_aa: ASSPASQGALGVPQH
d_call: NA; v_call: TRBV6-5; cdr3_aa: ASSYAEPGNTIY
d_call: TRBD1; v_call: TRBV5-6; cdr3_aa: ASSARQGYGYT
d_call: NA; v_call: TRBV2; cdr3_aa: ASSVERQSPNSPLH
d_call: NA; v_call: TRBV10-2; cdr3_aa: ASSRRDTEAF
d_call: NA; v_call: TRBV6-5; cdr3_aa: ASSRGGRSYGYT
d_call: NA; v_call: TRBV28; cdr3_aa: ASSSAGRDTQY
d_call: NA; v_call: TRBV4-2; cdr3_aa: ASSQVLGELF
d_call: TRBD1; v_call: TRBV10-2; cdr3_aa: ASGTASGNTIY
d_call: TRBD2; v_call: TRBV9; cdr3_aa: ASSVGPGLAGSSYNEQF
d_call: NA; v_call: TRBV3-1/TRBV3-2; cdr3_aa: ASSRGDGYT
d_call: TRBD1; v_call: TRBV18; cdr3_aa: ASLPPGQGKETQY
d_call: NA; v_call: TRBV19; cdr3_aa: ASSLKLGVNYGYT
d_call: TRBD2; v_call: TRBV7-3; cdr3_aa: ASSPPRGLAGGVGEQF
d_call: TRBD1; v_call: TRBV3-1/TRBV3-2; cdr3_aa: ASSQTGGGAF
d_call: NA; v_call: TRBV9; cdr3_aa: ASSVETDPYTDTQY
d_call: NA; v_call: TRBV19; cdr3_aa: ASSIENRAYGYT
d_call: TRBD1; v_call: TRBV5-1; cdr3_aa: ASSLLRGPVTEAF
d_call: TRBD1; v_call: TRBV24-1; cdr3_aa: ATGTGGTEAF
d_call: NA; v_call: TRBV27; cdr3_aa: ASGPQGYEQF
d_call: NA; v_call: TRBV2; cdr3_aa: ASSQEGGNTIY
d_call: TRBD1; v_call: TRBV7-2; cdr3_aa: ASSLPGQARRTDTQY
d_call: NA; v_call: TRBV6-2/TRBV6-3; cdr3_aa: ASSQGQPQPKIISSYNEQF